Below are 24 T cell receptor beta chains sequenced from a single sample in a study of blood T cell repertoires in COVID-19. Repertoires were generated with immunoSEQ multiplex PCR, while TCRdb's copy carries only in-frame clones and drops some. The sample has around 60,000 clones; around 80% are singletons. Sequenced: peripheral blood. All receptors come from a man aged 30 to 39 with COVID-19, enrolled during active disease.

This sequence joins TRBV11-2 and TRBJ2-2; 9 bases fit TRBD1. V was pared by 3 bases and J by 0 bases, with 8 bases of the junction left unmatched. Per germline, CDR1 SGHAT and CDR2 FQNNGV. This CDR3 spans 18 amino acids. The CDR3 sequence is CASSLGQGSLTNTGELFF. The CDR3 bases are TGTGCCAGCAGCTTGGGACAGGGTTCCCTTACGAACACCGGGGAGCTGTTTTTT.

The genes are TRBV9 and TRBJ2-2; no definite D call. Trimming shortened V by 4 bases and J by 7 bases, and 17 bases separated the two germline ends. The germline V gene has CDR1 SGDLS and CDR2 YYNGEE. The CDR3 consists of 15 residues. The CDR3 sequence: CASSPRLGWIGELFF. The CDR3 DNA sequence: TGTGCCAGCAGCCCCCGACTCGGATGGATCGGGGAGCTGTTTTTT.

The V call is TRBV9, the J call TRBJ1-1, with D perhaps matching TRBD1 (6 bases). The CDR3 extends over 15 amino acids. Germline V CDR1 and CDR2: SGDLS, YYNGEE. The ends were cut back, 4 bases at V and 0 bases at J, with 13 bases in the middle. CDR3 coding DNA: TGTGCCAGCAGCCCTAGTAGGGGGTTGAACACTGAAGCTTTCTTT. This gives the protein CASSPSRGLNTEAFF.

The J gene is TRBJ2-4, the V gene TRBV5-1; 13 bases line up with TRBD2. This CDR3 region has 19 residues. Germline V gene data show CDR1 as SGHRS and CDR2 as YFSETQ. The V segment lost 3 bases and the J segment 0 bases; nucleotides outside the gene matches: 9. CDR3 sequence reads: CASSSGLAGAGLAKNIQYF. The DNA of the CDR3 is TGCGCCAGCAGCTCTGGACTAGCGGGGGCCGGGCTAGCCAAAAACATTCAGTACTTC.

The J gene is TRBJ2-7, the V gene TRBV24-1; 10 positions agree with TRBD1. The CDR3 contains 16 residues. V was pared by 4 bases and J by 3 bases, with 8 bases of the junction left unmatched. Germline CDR1 and CDR2: KGHDR and SFDVKD. The CDR3 loop is CATSESGTGDDYEQYF. The CDR3 nucleotides are TGTGCCACCAGTGAGTCCGGGACAGGGGACGACTACGAGCAGTACTTC.

V and J are TRBV7-2 and TRBJ1-1, with D tentatively TRBD1 (6 bases). The CDR3 is 16 amino acids. V was clipped by 1 base and J by 1 base, with 13 bases between them. Germline-derived CDR1 and CDR2 are SGHTA and FQGNSA. CDR3 DNA: TGTGCCAGCAGCTTAGACAGGGAGAAGGGGAACACTGAAGCTTTCTTT. Its protein product is CASSLDREKGNTEAFF.

The chain combines TRBV24-1 with TRBJ2-1; D unclear. Germline-derived CDR1 and CDR2 are KGHDR and SFDVKD. Trimming removed 0 bases from V and 7 bases from J, with 6 bases in between. The CDR3 is made up of 13 amino acids. The CDR3 reads CATSDLESNEQFF. The CDR3 DNA is TGTGCCACCAGTGATTTGGAGTCAAATGAGCAGTTCTTC.

The chain joins TRBV5-1 to TRBJ2-3, with a tentative D call TRBD2 (5 bases). The CDR3 totals 14 residues. CDR1 and CDR2 from the germline V gene are SGHRS and YFSETQ. V was cut by 0 bases and J by 2 bases, with 7 bases left in between. The chain's CDR3 is CASSLGRNTDTQYF. The CDR3 DNA reads TGCGCCAGCAGCTTGGGGAGGAACACAGATACGCAGTATTTT. The whole variable domain, filled in from reference TRBV5-1 and TRBJ2-3, reads KAGVTQTPRYLIKTRGQQVTLSCSPISGHRSVSWYQQTPGQGLQFLFEYFSETQRNKGNFPGRFSGRQFSNSRSEMNVSTLELGDSALYLCASSLGRNTDTQYFGPGTRLTVL.

CDR3 in amino acids: CASSQPGGEQGGYTF. The CDR3 DNA sequence: TGCGCCAGCAGCCAGCCTGGGGGCGAGCAGGGGGGCTACACCTTC. The chain uses TRBV4-1 and TRBJ1-2, with a tentative D call TRBD1 (6 bases). V was shortened by 3 bases and J by 8 bases, with 19 bases between the two germline ends. CDR3 length: 15 amino acids. Germline V gene data show CDR1 as MGHRA and CDR2 as YSYEKL.

This chain connects TRBV24-1 to TRBJ2-1; the match to TRBD2 covers 15 bases. The CDR3 extends over 24 amino acids. V was pared by 4 bases and J by 1 base, with 22 bases of the junction left unmatched. Germline-derived CDR1 and CDR2 are KGHDR and SFDVKD. In nucleotides, the CDR3 is TGTGCCACCAGTGAGCACATTCCGGGACTAGCGAGGACTAGCGGGAGGGGTTCCTACAATGAGCAGTTCTTC. Protein sequence: CATSEHIPGLARTSGRGSYNEQFF.

The chain employs TRBV19 and TRBJ1-2; 7 positions agree with TRBD1. The germline V gene encodes CDR1 LNHDA and CDR2 SQIVND (reference sequence). This CDR3 has 14 residues. V was pared by 9 bases and J by 8 bases, with 15 bases of the junction left unmatched. Here the CDR3 reads CASRTGVGSWGYTF. Written as DNA, the CDR3 is TGTGCCAGCAGAACAGGGGTGGGTTCCTGGGGCTACACCTTC.

The chain combines TRBV4-2 with TRBJ2-4; D uncertain. This CDR3 region has 16 residues. The germline V gene encodes CDR1 LGHNA and CDR2 YNFKEQ. Trimming left V 4 bases short and J 0 bases short, with 13 bases between. CDR3 bases: TGTGCCAGCAGCCGTTCAGACAAGCTAGCCAAAAACATTCAGTACTTC. It translates to CASSRSDKLAKNIQYF.

CDR3 coding DNA: TGTGCCAGTAGTAAGGGGGCGTGGGAGACCCAGTACTTC. Translated: CASSKGAWETQYF. The chain employs TRBV19 and TRBJ2-5, with TRBD1 matching over 7 bases. Trimming cost V 4 bases and J 5 bases; bases outside gene matches: 4. This CDR3 region has 13 residues. The germline gives CDR1 LNHDA, CDR2 SQIVND (reference sequence).

This clone was observed a few times. The genes are TRBV7-8 and TRBJ2-7; 9 bases fit TRBD1. Looked up from germline, CDR1 is SGHVS and CDR2 is FQNEAQ. The CDR3 is 15 residues long. The trim removed 2 bases at V and 3 bases at J, leaving 5 bases unmatched. The CDR3 coding sequence is TGTGCCAGCAGCTTAACCGACAGGGGGGACTACGAGCAGTACTTC. Protein product: CASSLTDRGDYEQYF.

The rearrangement uses TRBV5-1 and TRBJ1-1; D is perhaps TRBD1 (5 bases). Trimming left V 7 bases short and J 1 base short, with 11 bases between. Germline V lookup: CDR1 SGHRS, CDR2 YFSETQ. The CDR3 totals 13 residues. DNA of the CDR3: TGCGCCAGCCAGACAGCGAAGAACACTGAAGCTTTCTTT. Amino acid sequence: CASQTAKNTEAFF. Full variable domain (remainder filled in from reference TRBV5-1 and TRBJ1-1): KAGVTQTPRYLIKTRGQQVTLSCSPISGHRSVSWYQQTPGQGLQFLFEYFSETQRNKGNFPGRFSGRQFSNSRSEMNVSTLELGDSALYLCASQTAKNTEAFFGQGTRLTVV.

This clone was seen a few times. This CDR3 reads CASRDRLAGSPYEQYF. Here the CDR3 DNA reads TGCGCCAGCAGAGACAGACTAGCGGGAAGTCCCTACGAGCAGTACTTC. This rearrangement joins TRBV4-1 to TRBJ2-7, with 11 positions matching TRBD2. V was clipped by 6 bases and J by 2 bases; unmatched bases: 9. Germline CDR1 reads MGHRA; CDR2 reads YSYEKL. This CDR3 spans 16 amino acids.

This rearrangement joins TRBV2 to TRBJ1-5; a weak D match, TRBD1 (6 bases). Per the germline V gene, CDR1 is SNHLY and CDR2 is FYNNEI. Trimming pared 5 bases from V and 6 bases from J, leaving 17 bases between. This CDR3 has 15 residues. The CDR3 DNA sequence: TGTGCCAGCAGTAGGGGGGGGGCTGGCAGTCAGCCCCAGCATTTT. This gives the protein CASSRGGAGSQPQHF.

The genes are TRBV6-4 and TRBJ2-1, with TRBD2 matching over 10 bases. V lost 4 bases to trimming and J lost 6 bases; unmatched junction nucleotides: 6. The CDR3 runs to 15 residues. CDR1 and CDR2 (germline): MRHNA, SNTAGT. The CDR3, as DNA: TGTGCCAGCAGTGCGAGCCAGCGGGGGGGCAATGAGCAGTTCTTC. Translated, it gives CASSASQRGGNEQFF.

The chain combines TRBV5-1 with TRBJ2-7, with 7 bases aligning to TRBD2. Germline V lookup: CDR1 SGHRS, CDR2 YFSETQ. CDR3 length: 14 residues. Losses at the gene ends were 5 bases for V and 7 bases for J; bases not matched to a gene: 12. CDR3 sequence reads: CASRGGTTSREQYF. The DNA for the CDR3 is TGCGCCAGCAGGGGGGGGACTACCTCTCGAGAGCAGTACTTC. Full variable domain (missing parts from reference TRBV5-1 and TRBJ2-7): KAGVTQTPRYLIKTRGQQVTLSCSPISGHRSVSWYQQTPGQGLQFLFEYFSETQRNKGNFPGRFSGRQFSNSRSEMNVSTLELGDSALYLCASRGGTTSREQYFGPGTRLTVT.

The chain employs TRBV4-1 and TRBJ2-1, with TRBD2 matching 8 bases. The V gene's germline CDR1 is MGHRA and CDR2 YSYEKL. After removal of 2 bases from V and 6 bases from J, the junction contained 9 bases not matched to a gene. This CDR3 contains 16 residues. DNA of the CDR3: TGCGCCAGCAGCCAACACCCCGCGGGGGGCTTCAATGAGCAGTTCTTC. Protein sequence: CASSQHPAGGFNEQFF.

The J gene is TRBJ1-1, the V gene TRBV6-2 or TRBV6-3; 7 nucleotides match TRBD1. Germline assignment: CDR1 MNHEY and CDR2 SVGEGT. The CDR3 consists of 15 residues. The trim removed 2 bases at V and 6 bases at J, leaving 9 bases unmatched. CDR3 region: CASSYLEGARPEAFF. The CDR3 nucleotides are TGTGCCAGCAGTTACCTGGAGGGGGCAAGGCCTGAAGCTTTCTTT.

The chain joins TRBV12-3 or TRBV12-4 to TRBJ2-7, with D perhaps matching TRBD2 (6 bases). V lost 4 bases and J lost 4, with 8 bases in between. The CDR3 contains 12 residues. CDR3 region: CASSSGGYEQYF. Here the CDR3 DNA reads TGTGCCAGCAGTTCAGGAGGGTACGAGCAGTACTTC.

This rearrangement joins TRBV5-1 to TRBJ1-2; D call uncertain. CDR3 length equals 14 residues. Trimming took 3 bases from V and 0 from J, leaving 9 bases between them. Germline CDR1 and CDR2: SGHRS and YFSETQ. The CDR3: CASSSVNSNYGYTF. Here the CDR3 DNA reads TGCGCCAGCAGCTCCGTTAATTCTAACTATGGCTACACCTTC.

The rearrangement links TRBV28 to TRBJ1-1, with D possibly matching TRBD1 (5 bases). The CDR3 has 16 amino acids. In germline, CDR1 is MDHEN, CDR2 SYDVKM. Trimming removed 3 bases from V and 3 bases from J, with 17 bases in between. The CDR3 here is CASSLDVWGPYTEAFF. In nucleotides, the CDR3 is TGTGCCAGCAGTTTGGACGTCTGGGGCCCATACACTGAAGCTTTCTTT.